The clone carrying this TCR beta chain showed up many times. Antigen specificity is unknown. This specimen comes from a study of cytomegalovirus exposure and HLA in healthy donors. Background on the study: HLA-typed donors were the source of 82 million or so unique TCRs, which an early data release held. Findings and limits, study-wide: Associated with HLA alleles at 0.05 false discovery rate in a later analysis were over 15,000 TCR beta sequences.

PCR amplification relied on 60 Vbeta primers (plus 13 Jbeta primers). Clones were read by immunoSEQ multiplex PCR, and TCRdb kept only the in-frame ones, dropping some. The sample lists 250,000 to 350,000 clones; 80% to 90% were seen once. Trimming at V came to 3 bases and at J to 3 bases, leaving 2 bases not matched to a gene. CDR1 is SGHDT and CDR2 is YYEEEE in the germline V gene. CDR3 length: 15 residues. J is TRBJ2-2 and V is TRBV5-6; the match to TRBD1 covers 10 bases. The specimen was PBMCs. The clonotype originates from a man in his forties in good health and CMV-seropositive. The CDR3 protein is CASSSGTGDTGELFF. The CDR3 DNA reads TGTGCCAGCAGCTCCGGGACAGGGGACACCGGGGAGCTGTTTTTT.